Listed below are T cell receptor beta chains from one sample, sequenced in a study of tumor-infiltrating lymphocytes in oesophageal squamous cell carcinoma. TCRdb reprocessed the PCR reads via MiXCR and lists one record per CDR3 protein. The profile shows about 17,000 distinct CDR3 sequences, 40% to 55% of them singletons. The specimen was normal esophageal tissue next to the tumor. These receptors originate from a female donor with esophageal squamous cell carcinoma. Both conserved end residues are part of each CDR3. Each record gives: D gene, clone size, J gene, V gene, CDR3 DNA, CDR3 protein. A D gene is named only where the DNA matches it firmly. Clone size is given for some rows only: seen once, a few or many times, or a class if the clone is expanded.

>TRBD2|medium-sized|TRBJ2-1|TRBV7-9
TGTGCCAGCAGCTCAGCGGGAAACTACAATGAGCAGTTCTTC
CASSSAGNYNEQFF
>TRBD1|once|TRBJ2-7|TRBV7-3
TGTGCCAGCAGCTTAAACTGGGGACAGGTAGGCTACGAGCAGTACTTC
CASSLNWGQVGYEQYF
>.|.|TRBJ2-3|TRBV6-2/TRBV6-3
TGTGCCAGCAGTCCCGACAGGAAGGCCTACGAGCAGTATTTT
CASSPDRKAYEQYF
>TRBD1|.|TRBJ2-3|TRBV6-2/TRBV6-3
TGTGCCAGCAGTGGACAGGGGGCCACAGATACGCAGTATTTT
CASSGQGATDTQYF
>TRBD1|.|TRBJ2-5|TRBV10-2
TGCACCAGCAGTAAAAATCCGGGACAGGGGGATTCACCCCTCCACTTC
CTSSKNPGQGDSPLHF
>.|.|TRBJ2-7|TRBV28
TGTGCCAGCAGTGGCGAGGGGGTTTACGAGCAGTACTTC
CASSGEGVYEQYF
>TRBD1|.|TRBJ2-4|TRBV7-6
TGTGCCAGCAGCTTAGTACAGGGGGGTTGGGAGCAGTACTTC
CASSLVQGGWEQYF
>TRBD2|.|TRBJ2-7|TRBV7-3
TGTGCCAGCAGCTTTGGTCACGGACTAGCGGGAGAAGGGGAGCAGTACTTC
CASSFGHGLAGEGEQYF
>.|.|TRBJ2-1|TRBV25-1
TGTGCCAGCGTAGAATATGGGAACAATGAGCAGTTCTTC
CASVEYGNNEQFF
>TRBD1|.|TRBJ1-4|TRBV6-1
TGTGCCAGCAGTGAGACCGGGACAGGGAATGAAAAACTGTTTTTT
CASSETGTGNEKLFF
>.|once|TRBJ2-1|TRBV7-6
TGTGCCAGCAGCTGGCTAGTTAGTAATGAGCAGTTCTTC
CASSWLVSNEQFF
>.|.|TRBJ2-3|TRBV9
TGTGCCAGCAGCCTTTCGGAGGGGCCCTTAACAGATACGCAGTATTTT
CASSLSEGPLTDTQYF
>.|many|TRBJ2-6|TRBV6-1
TGTGCCAGCAGTGGGGTCTTCTCTGGGGCCAACGTCCTGACTTTC
CASSGVFSGANVLTF
>.|.|TRBJ2-3|TRBV7-6
TGTGCCAGCAGCGTAAACACAGATACGCAGTATTTT
CASSVNTDTQYF
>TRBD2|few|TRBJ2-1|TRBV7-9
TGTGCCAGCAGCTGGGGCGGGGGGGCTAACAATGAGCAGTTCTTC
CASSWGGGANNEQFF
>TRBD2|once|TRBJ2-7|TRBV7-4
TGTGCCAGCAGCTCGACTAGCGGGGTATTGGGTGAGCAGTACTTC
CASSSTSGVLGEQYF
>.|.|TRBJ2-7|TRBV7-9
TGTGCCAGCAGCTTAGCGTCAGGCGGCTCCTACGAGCAGTACTTC
CASSLASGGSYEQYF
>.|many|TRBJ1-2|TRBV28
TGTGCCAGCAGCGACAACTATGGCTACACCTTC
CASSDNYGYTF
>.|many|TRBJ2-5|TRBV2
TGTGCCAGCAATACCCACCCAGGGGACGACCAAGAGACCCAGTACTTC
CASNTHPGDDQETQYF
>TRBD2|.|TRBJ2-1|TRBV6-5
TGTGCCAGCAGTGAACTAGCGAGCTCCTACAATGAGCAGTTCTTC
CASSELASSYNEQFF
>TRBD1|.|TRBJ1-1|TRBV12-3/TRBV12-4
TGTGCCAGCAGTACGGGACAGGGGATCACTGAAGCTTTCTTT
CASSTGQGITEAFF
>TRBD1|many|TRBJ1-6|TRBV6-1
TGTGCCAGCAGTGAACAGGACAGGGGGCAGTCACCCCTCCACTTT
CASSEQDRGQSPLHF
>TRBD1|.|TRBJ2-7|TRBV5-6
TGTGCCAGCAGCTTCCTGACAGGGACGGGGGAGCAGTACTTC
CASSFLTGTGEQYF
>TRBD1|.|TRBJ2-2|TRBV6-6
TGTGCCAGCAGCCGACAGGGAAACACCGGGGAGCTGTTTTTT
CASSRQGNTGELFF
>TRBD1|many|TRBJ1-1|TRBV19
TGTGCCAGTAGTACGGGACAGGGGCTCCCTGAAGCTTTCTTT
CASSTGQGLPEAFF
>.|.|TRBJ1-5|TRBV7-2
TGTGCCAGCAGCCGCGGAGGGGGAGGGGGCAATCAGCCCCAGCATTTT
CASSRGGGGGNQPQHF
>TRBD1|many|TRBJ1-2|TRBV11-2
TGTGCCAGCAGCTCCCGGGACAGGGGGCCGGTTGGCTACACCTTC
CASSSRDRGPVGYTF
>.|.|TRBJ2-7|TRBV7-2
TGTGCCAGCAGCTTTCGCAGGGACAACAAGTACGAGCAGTACTTC
CASSFRRDNKYEQYF
>.|.|TRBJ1-2|TRBV7-3
TGTGCCAGCAGCTTAACGAAGGGCTATGGCTACACCTTC
CASSLTKGYGYTF
>.|once|TRBJ2-1|TRBV20-1
TGCAGTGCTAGAGTTGCCCTGTCCTACAATGAGCAGTTCTTC
CSARVALSYNEQFF
>TRBD2|few|TRBJ2-3|TRBV7-2
TGTGCCAGCAGTTCAAGCGGGAGTCTTGGAGATACGCAGTATTTT
CASSSSGSLGDTQYF
>.|.|TRBJ2-3|TRBV20-1
TGCAGTGCTAGAGTCCGAGAGACTCAAGGGGGCACAGATACGCAGTATTTT
CSARVRETQGGTDTQYF
>TRBD2|.|TRBJ2-3|TRBV7-6
TGTGCCAGCAGCTTAGCGGGGACTACCCTAGATACGCAGTATTTT
CASSLAGTTLDTQYF
>.|.|TRBJ1-1|TRBV7-6
TGTGCTAGCAGCTTAGGATTTGGGACGGAAGCTTTCTTT
CASSLGFGTEAFF
>.|many|TRBJ2-2|TRBV12-3/TRBV12-4
TGTGCCAGCAGTTTTGGGGGTTCCTCGGGTCCCGGGGAGCTGTTTTTT
CASSFGGSSGPGELFF
>.|.|TRBJ2-7|TRBV11-1
TGTGCCAGCAGTAACTCCGGGGGAAGCGACGAGCAGTACTTC
CASSNSGGSDEQYF
>.|.|TRBJ1-2|TRBV7-2
TGTGCCAGCAGCCTTGGACAACACAGCTATGGCTACACCTTC
CASSLGQHSYGYTF
>TRBD1|many|TRBJ2-7|TRBV27
TGTGCCAGCAAAAAACAGGGGCGCAGCTCCTACGAGCAGTACTTC
CASKKQGRSSYEQYF
>.|.|TRBJ2-7|TRBV7-7
TGTGCCAGCAGCGCCACCCCGCAGCAGTACTTC
CASSATPQQYF
>TRBD1|.|TRBJ1-2|TRBV7-2
TGTGCCAGCAGCTTATTAGCTGGGACAGGGGGCCGAGCTAACTATGGCTACACCTTC
CASSLLAGTGGRANYGYTF
>.|many|TRBJ2-2|TRBV12-3/TRBV12-4
TGTGCCAGCAGGGCCGGAGCGGTGTCCGGGGAGCTGTTTTTT
CASRAGAVSGELFF
>TRBD2|few|TRBJ2-3|TRBV7-9
TGTGCCAGCAGCCAGGGACTAGTCAGCACAGATACGCAGTATTTT
CASSQGLVSTDTQYF
>.|.|TRBJ1-6|TRBV7-8
TGTGCCAGCAGCTTAGCGCGGGATGGCGAGCAGTACTTT
CASSLARDGEQYF
>.|.|TRBJ1-1|TRBV7-2
TGTGCCAGCAGCCTAACGACAAACACTGAAGCTTTCTTT
CASSLTTNTEAFF
>TRBD1|.|TRBJ2-5|TRBV28
TGTGCCAGCAGTTCGACAGGGGGTGGGCAAGAGACCCAGTACTTC
CASSSTGGGQETQYF
>.|.|TRBJ2-5|TRBV7-2
TGTGCCAGCAGCTTACAGGGGTTGGGAGAGACCCAGTACTTC
CASSLQGLGETQYF
>.|once|TRBJ2-7|TRBV15
TGTGCCACCAGCAGAGATGCTTCCCGGACTTTCTACTACGAGCAGTACTTC
CATSRDASRTFYYEQYF
>TRBD2|once|TRBJ2-3|TRBV7-2
TGTGCCAGCAGCTTACTAGCGGGAGTCGGCACAGATACGCAGTATTTT
CASSLLAGVGTDTQYF
>.|many|TRBJ2-7|TRBV7-8
TGTGCCAGCACCGGTTTTCAGGGACCCTCCTACGAGCAGTACTTC
CASTGFQGPSYEQYF